One and the same sample provided the 29 T cell receptor beta chains below, sequenced in a study of post-analysis software for immune sequencing data. Overall study results and limits: Patients had higher frequencies than controls of five TRBV segments, including TRBV5-6, TRBV5-1 and TRBV20-1.

Which antigens these TCRs recognize remains unknown. Carried by the TCR beta cDNA libraries were unique molecular identifiers. TCRdb analysed the PCR reads with MiXCR anew, one entry per CDR3 protein. The sample has 650,000 to 850,000 distinct CDR3 sequences; 46% are singletons. The specimen was blood. The receptors stem from a girl aged 5-17 years with multiple sclerosis.

The chain has TRBV4-1 and TRBJ2-1; the D is unclear. Germline-derived CDR1 and CDR2 are MGHRA and YSYEKL. The V and J ends lost 1 base and 8 bases respectively, with 9 bases between them. The CDR3 consists of 13 residues. CDR3: CASSQGRSYEQFF. The CDR3, as DNA: TGCGCCAGCAGCCAAGGCCGGAGCTATGAGCAGTTCTTC.

The gene calls are TRBV20-1 and TRBJ1-2, with D perhaps matching TRBD1 (5 bases). The CDR3 runs 15 residues. The germline V gene has CDR1 DFQATT and CDR2 SNEGSKA (reference sequence). The V gene lost 0 bases and the J gene lost 5 bases, with 16 bases spanning the gap. The CDR3 DNA follows: TGCAGTGCTAGAGATCTCGGCGGGGGATATTATGGCTACACCTTC. This codes for CSARDLGGGYYGYTF.

This chain uses TRBV18 with TRBJ2-1; 8 bases align to TRBD2. Germline assignment: CDR1 KGHSH and CDR2 LQKENI. The CDR3 runs to 16 residues. V was pared by 3 bases and J by 1 base, with 5 bases of the junction left unmatched. CDR3 amino acids: CASSPQAGESYNEQFF. CDR3 coding DNA: TGTGCCAGCTCACCCCAAGCGGGAGAATCCTACAATGAGCAGTTCTTC. Filled out from reference TRBV18 and TRBJ2-1, the complete variable domain reads NAGVMQNPRHLVRRRGQEARLRCSPMKGHSHVYWYRQLPEEGLKFMVYLQKENIIDESGMPKERFSAEFPKEGPSILRIQQVVRGDSAAYFCASSPQAGESYNEQFFGPGTRLTVL.

This clonotype was counted between two and nine times. The V and J genes are TRBV5-6 and TRBJ1-2, with 8 nucleotides matching TRBD1. The CDR3 is made up of 15 amino acids. Germline loops: CDR1 SGHDT, CDR2 YYEEEE. Trimming cost V 4 bases and J 0 bases; bases outside gene matches: 5. The CDR3: CASSVGQATNYGYTF. In nucleotides, the CDR3 is TGTGCCAGCAGCGTGGGACAGGCCACTAACTATGGCTACACCTTC.

This clonotype was picked up a small number of times. The rearrangement joins TRBV4-1 to TRBJ2-5; 9 bases align to TRBD1. Unmatched junction bases numbered 1, after V lost 1 base and J lost 4 bases. The CDR3 totals 14 residues. Germline V gene lookup returns CDR1 MGHRA and CDR2 YSYEKL. CDR3 DNA: TGCGCCAGCAGCCAAGCGGACAGGGGAGAGACCCAGTACTTC. Its translation: CASSQADRGETQYF.

This clonotype was counted between two and nine times. The chain couples TRBV4-2 to TRBJ2-3; D not certain. The CDR3 extends over 15 amino acids. V lost 4 bases, J lost 4 bases, and 15 bases lay in between. Germline assignment: CDR1 LGHNA and CDR2 YNFKEQ. Here the CDR3 reads CASSPIDPEPDTQYF. The CDR3 region has the DNA TGTGCCAGCAGCCCAATTGATCCCGAGCCAGATACGCAGTATTTT.

This chain connects TRBV5-1 to TRBJ2-5, with 7 bases that match TRBD2. The V segment lost 4 bases and the J segment 1 base; nucleotides outside the gene matches: 13. CDR1 is SGHRS, CDR2 YFSETQ, per germline. The CDR3 totals 17 residues. The CDR3 nucleotides are TGCGCCAGCAGCCCGGCCGTTACGGGAGGTCTCCAAGAGACCCAGTACTTC. Protein product: CASSPAVTGGLQETQYF.

There are many counts of this clonotype. The rearrangement uses TRBV20-1 and TRBJ2-7; possible D gene TRBD2, 6 bases. With 3 bases removed from V and 3 bases from J, the gap between germline ends came to 15 bases. The CDR3 runs to 14 residues. CDR1 and CDR2 (germline): DFQATT, SNEGSKA (reference sequence). As DNA, the CDR3 is TGCAGTGCTAGGTCGGGCGGAGGGTACTACGAGCAGTACTTC. It codes for CSARSGGGYYEQYF.

For the CDR3, the DNA is TGCGCCAGCAGCTTGGCGGACTCTGGGGCCAACGTCCTGACTTTC. The encoded protein is CASSLADSGANVLTF. This chain connects TRBV5-1 to TRBJ2-6, with D unresolved. This CDR3 spans 15 amino acids. CDR1 is SGHRS and CDR2 is YFSETQ in the germline V gene. V lost 0 bases and J 0 bases, leaving 4 bases between the germline ends.

The V and J genes are TRBV7-9 and TRBJ1-2, with TRBD1 as a possible D gene (5 bases). Germline V gene data show CDR1 as SEHNR and CDR2 as FQNEAQ (reference sequence). The CDR3 loop spans 16 amino acids. V was clipped by 2 bases and J by 8 bases, with 21 bases between them. The CDR3 DNA reads as TGTGCCAGCAGCTTAAATCAAGACGGGGGAAATAAAGGCTACACCTTC. This encodes CASSLNQDGGNKGYTF.

CDR3 residues: CASRLAGGDNEQFF. CDR3 coding DNA: TGTGCCAGCAGACTAGCGGGAGGGGACAATGAGCAGTTCTTC. The V gene is TRBV12-3 or TRBV12-4, the J gene TRBJ2-1, with 13 bases lining up with TRBD2. This CDR3 region has 14 residues. The V segment lost 6 bases and the J segment 5 bases; nucleotides outside the gene matches: 1.

As regards this clonotype: Compared with germline, one end of the junction differs, possibly owing to a read error. J is TRBJ1-2 and V is TRBV5-5; possible D gene TRBD1, 6 bases. The CDR3 is 14 residues long. The germline gives CDR1 SGHKS, CDR2 YYEKEE (reference sequence). CDR3 nucleotide sequence: TGTGCCAGCTGCGCGGGGGGCTGGTCCTATGGCTGCACCTTC. Translation gives CASCAGGWSYGCTF.

V usage is TRBV9 and J usage is TRBJ2-7; TRBD2 matches at 13 bases. Germline values: CDR1 SGDLS, CDR2 YYNGEE. V gave up 7 bases and J gave up 2 bases; unmatched junction bases: 9. The CDR3 is 16 amino acids. Written as DNA, the CDR3 is TGTGCCAGCGCCGAACCCACTAGCGGGAGGGCCTACGAGCAGTACTTC. It is translated as CASAEPTSGRAYEQYF. The complete variable domain, with remaining parts taken from reference TRBV9 and TRBJ2-7, reads DSGVTQTPKHLITATGQRVTLRCSPRSGDLSVYWYQQSLDQGLQFLIQYYNGEERAKGNILERFSAQQFPDLHSELNLSSLELGDSALYFCASAEPTSGRAYEQYFGPGTRLTVT.

The chain couples TRBV20-1 to TRBJ2-1, with 7 bases that match TRBD2. Trimming cost V 3 bases and J 4 bases; bases outside gene matches: 9. This CDR3 has 15 residues. In germline, CDR1 is DFQATT, CDR2 SNEGSKA (reference sequence). The chain's CDR3 is CSASPRERLYNEQFF. CDR3 nucleotide sequence: TGCAGTGCTAGTCCGCGGGAGCGACTTTACAATGAGCAGTTCTTC.

This clonotype was counted once. The rearrangement links TRBV6-6 to TRBJ1-2; the D gene is possibly TRBD1 (5 bases). The CDR3 spans 15 residues. V was trimmed by 0 bases and J by 6 bases, leaving 14 bases between them. Germline CDR1 is MNHNY and CDR2 is SVGAGI (reference sequence). DNA for the CDR3: TGTGCCAGCAGTTACTCGGGGTTGTCGGGGGATGGCTACACCTTC. Translating gives CASSYSGLSGDGYTF.

This chain connects TRBV24-1 to TRBJ2-3, with 12 bases aligning to TRBD2. Germline-derived CDR1 and CDR2 are KGHDR and SFDVKD. This CDR3 has 19 amino acids. Losses at the gene ends were 10 bases for V and 2 bases for J; bases not matched to a gene: 18. CDR3 in amino acids: CATGSKGLAGPTATDTQYF. In DNA, the CDR3 is TGTGCCACGGGTTCTAAGGGACTAGCGGGCCCGACGGCCACAGATACGCAGTATTTT.

This chain links TRBV6-6 with TRBJ1-4, with D unresolved. The CDR3 covers 12 residues. Germline V gene data show CDR1 as MNHNY and CDR2 as SVGAGI (reference sequence). V was shortened by 2 bases and J by 10 bases, with 8 bases between the two germline ends. The CDR3 nucleotides read TGTGCCAGCAGTTACGATCCGGGAAAACTGTTTTTT. Protein sequence: CASSYDPGKLFF.

This clonotype was seen a handful of times. CDR3 DNA: TGTGCCAGCAGCTTCCCCCGGGACAGGGGGTCCTACGAGCAGTACTTC. Protein sequence: CASSFPRDRGSYEQYF. J is TRBJ2-5 and V is TRBV7-2; 11 positions agree with TRBD1. The J call is doubtful: the DNA matches TRBJ2-7 better. Germline CDR1 and CDR2: SGHTA and FQGNSA. The CDR3 sequence is 16 residues long.

This clonotype was observed a few times. This CDR3 reads CSASLGLAGVRSSYEQYF. The DNA of the CDR3 is TGCAGTGCTAGCCTAGGACTAGCGGGAGTAAGAAGTTCCTACGAGCAGTACTTC. The chain recombines TRBV20-1 with TRBJ2-7; 13 bases fit TRBD2. The CDR3 spans 18 residues. J was trimmed by 1 base and V by 3 bases; bases with no gene match: 12. CDR1 is DFQATT and CDR2 is SNEGSKA in the germline V gene (reference sequence).

The chain carries TRBV28 and TRBJ2-1; tentatively, D is TRBD1 or TRBD2 (5 bases each). The CDR3 is 15 amino acids. Germline V gene data show CDR1 as MDHEN and CDR2 as SYDVKM. The V end was cut by 8 bases, the J end by 10 bases, with 24 bases between. In DNA form, the CDR3 reads TGTGCCAGCTCGCAGGGCCTAGCACCCGGCCGGGAGCAGTTCTTC. The encoded protein is CASSQGLAPGREQFF.

This clonotype has at least ten counts. This rearrangement joins TRBV6-5 to TRBJ2-6; D unclear. Germline CDR1 is MNHEY and CDR2 is SVGAGI. The V end lost 6 bases, the J end lost 2 bases, and 5 bases lay between the germline ends. The CDR3 is 13 residues long. The CDR3 here is CASRPTGANVLTF. In DNA, the CDR3 is TGTGCCAGCAGGCCGACTGGGGCCAACGTCCTGACTTTC.

The chain carries TRBV29-1 and TRBJ2-7, with TRBD2 matching over 9 bases. The CDR3 is 15 amino acids. The junction had 10 bases not matched to a gene; V was cut back by 4 bases and J by 3 bases. CDR1 SQVTM and CDR2 ANQGSEA come from the germline V gene. CDR3 coding DNA: TGCAGCGTTGGGTTAGCGGGAGAACTAGTCTACGAGCAGTACTTC. Encoded protein: CSVGLAGELVYEQYF.

This clonotype was counted only a few times. The gene calls are TRBV20-1 and TRBJ1-2, with unresolved D. From germline, CDR1 is DFQATT and CDR2 SNEGSKA (reference sequence). Trimming shortened V by 1 base and J by 0 bases, and 12 bases separated the two germline ends. The CDR3 has 15 residues. CDR3 residues: CSARAQVKANYGYTF. DNA of the CDR3: TGCAGTGCTAGAGCCCAAGTCAAAGCTAACTATGGCTACACCTTC.

Points on this clonotype: A read error may produce the germline difference seen at one junction end. The CDR3 region is CASSLSGAGLLDYGYTF. The CDR3 bases are TGTGCCAGTAGTTTATCGGGGGCAGGACTACTGGACTATGGCTACACCTTC. This chain joins TRBV27 and TRBJ1-2; D perhaps matches TRBD1 (6 bases). Germline CDR1 MNHEY, CDR2 SMNVEV (reference sequence). The CDR3 covers 17 residues.

The chain links TRBV12-3 or TRBV12-4 to TRBJ2-1; TRBD2 agrees at 9 bases. This CDR3 is built from 17 residues. V was pared by 8 bases and J by 0 bases, with 11 bases of the junction left unmatched. In DNA form, the CDR3 reads TGTGCCAGCCGATCCTCCCGGCGGGAGGGCTCCTACAATGAGCAGTTCTTC. It specifies CASRSSRREGSYNEQFF.

The rearrangement uses TRBV29-1 and TRBJ1-1, with a possible D match to TRBD1 (5 bases). The CDR3 is 11 amino acids. V was pared by 4 bases and J by 11 bases, with 14 bases between. The germline gives CDR1 SQVTM, CDR2 ANQGSEA. In DNA form, the CDR3 reads TGCAGCGTTGCCGGCAGGGTGGAGGCTTTCTTT. It codes for CSVAGRVEAFF.

The chain uses TRBV10-3 and TRBJ1-2; D is perhaps TRBD1 (6 bases). This CDR3 has 15 amino acids. Trimming left V 3 bases short and J 5 bases short, with 16 bases between. Germline values: CDR1 ENHRY, CDR2 SYGVKD. The CDR3 sequence is CAISEVGAKEYGYTF. The CDR3 bases are TGTGCCATCAGTGAAGTGGGGGCCAAGGAGTATGGCTACACCTTC.

The chain recombines TRBV29-1 with TRBJ1-2, with 7 bases fitting TRBD1. In germline, CDR1 is SQVTM, CDR2 ANQGSEA. The CDR3 loop spans 12 amino acids. Unmatched junction bases numbered 3, after V lost 5 bases and J lost 3 bases. As DNA, the CDR3 is TGCAGCGTTCTCAGGGGGGACTATGGCTACACCTTC. It encodes CSVLRGDYGYTF.

This clonotype was counted between two and nine times. V is TRBV5-1 and J is TRBJ2-1, with 14 bases identical to TRBD2. Trimming cost V 0 bases and J 0 bases; bases outside gene matches: 2. The CDR3 is 18 residues long. CDR1 is SGHRS and CDR2 is YFSETQ in the germline V gene. The CDR3 spells CASSLGLAGGLSYNEQFF. The CDR3 DNA is TGCGCCAGCAGCTTGGGACTAGCGGGAGGGCTCTCCTACAATGAGCAGTTCTTC.